These 14 T cell receptor beta chains share one sample of origin, sequenced in a study of regulatory T cells in long-lasting Graves disease (dated by TCRdb to about 2021). What the time point label conveys for this sample: newly diagnosed GD, antithyroid drugs for less than 3 months. For both TCR sequencing and RNA sequencing, RNA was extracted from PBMCs using TRIzol. Preparation of the library involved multiplex PCR. The reads were generated on an Illumina HiSeq 4000. To build TCR beta libraries, CDR3 regions were amplified by Arm-PCR using iRepertoire HTBI primers. In TCRdb, the public reads were trimmed at Q25 with fastp and aligned with MiXCR, with productive beta chains retained. Every entry covers one CDR3 protein and lists the most common genes and DNA from its rows. The sample table holds over 500,000 distinct CDR3 sequences, of which 15% to 20% were seen once. Clones ranked in the top ten supply about 17% of the sample.

These data were also reused for a study on T cells in Graves' hyperthyroidism and ophthalmopathy.

The starting material was peripheral blood mononuclear cells (PBMCs), obtained at new diagnosis, from a patient treated with antithyroid drugs. Receptor source: a woman between 25 and 40 years old with Graves disease. Donor details come from another sample of the same person, matched by shared clones.

The V call is TRBV7-8, the J call TRBJ2-5, with 10 bases fitting TRBD1. CDR3 size: 15 residues. From germline, CDR1 is SGHVS and CDR2 FQNEAQ. The junction had 15 bases not matched to a gene; V was cut back by 7 bases and J by 10 bases. Here the CDR3 reads CASIQLFGTGDDQYF. As DNA, the CDR3 is TGTGCCAGCATCCAGCTTTTTGGGACAGGGGACGACCAGTACTTC.

This clonotype showed up many times. The chain carries TRBV3-1 and TRBJ2-5, with D maybe TRBD2 (5 bases). The V end was cut by 6 bases, the J end by 12 bases, with 23 bases between. The CDR3 contains 14 residues. Germline V lookup: CDR1 LGHDT, CDR2 YNNKEL (reference sequence). CDR3 in amino acids: CASRPEGGLGPEYF. CDR3 coding DNA: TGTGCCAGCAGGCCAGAAGGAGGACTGGGCCCCGAGTACTTC.

The chain is built from TRBV20-1 and TRBJ2-1; possible D gene TRBD2, 5 bases. Germline CDR1 DFQATT, CDR2 SNEGSKA (reference sequence). Trimming stripped 5 bases from V and 7 bases from J, with 21 bases between. The CDR3 runs 15 residues. In DNA form, the CDR3 reads TGCAGTGCTGAGGACGCTAGCTCGCCGAAGAATGAGCAGTTCTTC. Translated: CSAEDASSPKNEQFF.

At least ten counts were recorded for this clonotype. The rearrangement joins TRBV2 to TRBJ1-1; D call uncertain. Trimming stripped 6 bases from V and 2 bases from J, with 10 bases between. The CDR3 is 13 residues long. Germline V lookup: CDR1 SNHLY, CDR2 FYNNEI. CDR3 in DNA: TGTGCCAGCAGACGGGATCTAAACACTGAAGCTTTCTTT. Its protein is CASRRDLNTEAFF.

This rearrangement joins TRBV20-1 to TRBJ1-3; possibly TRBD1 for D (5 bases). The CDR3 spans 14 residues. V was pared by 0 bases and J by 1 base, with 7 bases between. Germline V gene sequence: CDR1 DFQATT, CDR2 SNEGSKA (reference sequence). CDR3 in DNA: TGCAGTGCTAGAGAGGCAGGGTCTGGAAACACCATATATTTT. Amino acids: CSAREAGSGNTIYF.

This clonotype was found many times. J is TRBJ2-1 and V is TRBV2, with TRBD2 identical over 14 bases. The J segment lost 6 bases and the V segment lost 10 bases, leaving 8 bases of the junction unmatched. This CDR3 region has 15 residues. Germline values: CDR1 SNHLY, CDR2 FYNNEI. The DNA of the CDR3 is TGTGCCACGAAGGGGGGGACTAGCGGGAGCAATGAGCAGTTCTTC. Residues: CATKGGTSGSNEQFF.

This clonotype was observed a few times. The chain carries TRBV20-1 and TRBJ2-5, with 7 bases matching TRBD2. This CDR3 region has 13 residues. V dropped 3 bases and J dropped 8; count of bases not matched to a gene: 9. Per the germline V gene, CDR1 is DFQATT and CDR2 is SNEGSKA (reference sequence). In nucleotides, the CDR3 is TGCAGTGCTAGCCCCGCGGGAGTGGGCACCCAGTACTTC. This sequence encodes CSASPAGVGTQYF.

CDR3 loop: CASSLVPSGSNEQYF. Here the CDR3 DNA reads TGTGCCAGCAGCTTAGTCCCTAGCGGGAGCAACGAGCAGTACTTC. The chain uses TRBV7-9 and TRBJ2-7, with 10 bases identical to TRBD2. From germline, CDR1 is SEHNR and CDR2 FQNEAQ (reference sequence). The length of the CDR3 is 15 residues. Unmatched junction bases numbered 5, after V lost 1 base and J lost 5 bases.

This clonotype was observed at least ten times. The chain links TRBV2 to TRBJ2-7; 9 nucleotides align to TRBD2. Germline V CDR1 and CDR2: SNHLY, FYNNEI. The ends lost 9 bases at V and 2 bases at J; junction bases unmatched: 17. The CDR3 loop spans 17 amino acids. Here the CDR3 DNA reads TGTGCCAGTCCAATTGCGAGCTTAGCGGGAGCCACCTACGAGCAGTACTTC. Translated: CASPIASLAGATYEQYF.

This clonotype was seen repeatedly, ten times or more. This chain links TRBV28 with TRBJ2-1, with 9 bases aligning to TRBD1. V lost 2 bases to trimming and J lost 7 bases; unmatched junction nucleotides: 24. The V gene's germline CDR1 is MDHEN and CDR2 SYDVKM. This CDR3 is 21 amino acids long. CDR3 nucleotides: TGTGCCAGCAGTTTACCTAACAGGGGGCGAGGCGGGAGCGACTCAATGAATGAGCAGTTCTTC. It codes for CASSLPNRGRGGSDSMNEQFF.

This clonotype was seen many times. The chain carries TRBV2 and TRBJ2-1; a weak D match, TRBD2 (6 bases). Germline loops: CDR1 SNHLY, CDR2 FYNNEI. The V and J ends lost 7 bases and 5 bases respectively, with 12 bases between them. The CDR3 is 13 residues long. The chain's CDR3 is CASKGDWDNEQFF. In DNA form, the CDR3 reads TGTGCCAGCAAAGGGGACTGGGACAATGAGCAGTTCTTC.

This clonotype was observed many times. This rearrangement joins TRBV7-9 to TRBJ2-6, with D unclear. Germline V CDR1 and CDR2: SEHNR, FQNEAQ (reference sequence). The V end was cut by 2 bases, the J end by 2 bases, with 7 bases between. The CDR3 has 15 amino acids. The CDR3 is CASSLLGAGANVLTF. The CDR3 DNA sequence: TGTGCCAGCAGCTTACTAGGAGCTGGGGCCAACGTCCTGACTTTC.

This chain links TRBV6-5 with TRBJ1-6; D remains unclear. V lost 4 bases to trimming and J lost 3 bases, with 16 bases between them. Per the germline V gene, CDR1 is MNHEY and CDR2 is SVGAGI. The CDR3 runs 17 residues. In nucleotides, the CDR3 is TGTGCCAGCAGTTCTAAGACACCGTGGGGCTATAATTCACCCCTCCACTTT. It yields the protein CASSSKTPWGYNSPLHF.

This clonotype was observed many times. The rearrangement uses TRBV7-3 and TRBJ2-1; possibly TRBD1 or TRBD2 for D (5 bases each). CDR1 and CDR2 (germline): SGHTA, FQGTGA. V lost 5 bases, J lost 5 bases, and 16 bases lay in between. This CDR3 has 15 amino acids. In DNA, the CDR3 is TGTGCCAGCAGCCAAGAGGGGAGAAGGGACAATGAGCAGTTCTTC. Its protein product is CASSQEGRRDNEQFF.